This T cell receptor beta chain was recorded in a study of T cell responses to AZD1222 COVID-19 vaccine. Study results and limitations: Spike-specific TCR breadth and depth went up after people got two AZD1222 doses. Among the donors, most were white British and more were female, and clonal diversity was possibly underestimated. Sampled repertoires all dated from after the peak T cell response.

Clones were sequenced by immunoSEQ multiplex PCR, and TCRdb holds only the in-frame ones, with some missing. The profile covers tens of thousands of clones, with approximately 90% appearing a single time and about 2% taken by the ten largest. Comment on this clone: Its antigen is undetermined.

The source was peripheral blood, collected on day 0 of AZD1222 vaccination. The clonotype was recovered from an adult in good health.

CDR3 coding DNA: TGTGCCAGCAGCTTGTTAGATTGGGGACAGACGAACACCGGGGAGCTGTTTTTT. Translation: CASSLLDWGQTNTGELFF. The chain combines TRBV5-6 with TRBJ2-2, with TRBD1 matching 7 bases. Germline CDR1 is SGHDT and CDR2 is YYEEEE. The CDR3 sequence is 18 residues long. V trimming: 1 base; J trimming: 0 bases; junction bases outside the gene matches: 9. Combining the CDR3 with reference TRBV5-6 and TRBJ2-2 gives the whole variable domain DAGVTQSPTHLIKTRGQQVTLRCSPKSGHDTVSWYQQALGQGPQFIFQYYEEEERQRGNFPDRFSGHQFPNYSSELNVNALLLGDSALYLCASSLLDWGQTNTGELFFGEGSRLTVL.